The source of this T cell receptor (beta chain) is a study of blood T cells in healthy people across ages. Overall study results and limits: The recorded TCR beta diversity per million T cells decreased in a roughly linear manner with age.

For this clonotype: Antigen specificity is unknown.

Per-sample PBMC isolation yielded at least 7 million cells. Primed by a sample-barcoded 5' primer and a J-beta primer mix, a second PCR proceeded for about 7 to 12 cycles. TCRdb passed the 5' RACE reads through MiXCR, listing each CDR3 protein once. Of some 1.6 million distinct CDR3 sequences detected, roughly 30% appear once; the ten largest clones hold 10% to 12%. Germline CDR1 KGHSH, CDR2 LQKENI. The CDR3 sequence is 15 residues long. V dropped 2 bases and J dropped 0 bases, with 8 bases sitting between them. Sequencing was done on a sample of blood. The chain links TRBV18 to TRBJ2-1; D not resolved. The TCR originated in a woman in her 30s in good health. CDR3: CASSPMGFSYNEQFF. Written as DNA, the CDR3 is TGTGCCAGCTCACCAATGGGTTTCTCCTACAATGAGCAGTTCTTC.